The 15 T cell receptor beta chains below were found in one sample sequenced in a study of graft-versus-host responses after intestinal transplantation. Their cognate antigens are unknown. Some clones are missing from TCRdb's copy, which holds only in-frame ones; the method was immunoSEQ multiplex PCR. Of about 120,000 clones in the sample, 90% to 95% were seen once. The sequenced sample was unstimulated CD8+ T cells sorted from spleen or lymph node cells, obtained before intestinal transplant. The receptors here all came from a human donor who received an intestinal transplant.

The chain recombines TRBV9 with TRBJ2-6; the match to TRBD1 covers 7 bases. The V gene end was trimmed by 2 bases and the J gene end by 5 bases; junction bases not matched to a gene: 13. The CDR3 length is 18 residues. Germline assignment: CDR1 SGDLS and CDR2 YYNGEE. Written as DNA, the CDR3 is TGTGCCAGCAGCGTTCCCCGGGACAGTCCTTTTAGGGCCAACGTCCTGACTTTC. This encodes CASSVPRDSPFRANVLTF.

The genes are TRBV9 and TRBJ2-7; D remains unclear. Germline V gene lookup returns CDR1 SGDLS and CDR2 YYNGEE. V was clipped by 3 bases and J by 0 bases, with 10 bases between them. CDR3 length equals 14 residues. The CDR3 DNA reads TGTGCCAGCAGCGCTGGTTGGAGCTCCTACGAGCAGTACTTC. Protein: CASSAGWSSYEQYF.

The rearrangement uses TRBV28 and TRBJ2-5; 9 bases line up with TRBD2. Germline CDR1 MDHEN, CDR2 SYDVKM. The CDR3 runs 16 residues. V dropped 6 bases and J dropped 0; count of bases not matched to a gene: 8. The CDR3 loop reads CASSSLAGTYQETQYF. DNA for the CDR3: TGTGCCAGCAGCTCTCTAGCGGGAACGTACCAAGAGACCCAGTACTTC.

This chain joins TRBV28 and TRBJ1-2; D call uncertain. The CDR3 has 14 amino acids. V was clipped by 3 bases and J by 0 bases, with 8 bases between them. Germline V CDR1 and CDR2: MDHEN, SYDVKM. CDR3 nucleotide sequence: TGTGCCAGCAGTTTTGGCGAGACTAACTATGGCTACACCTTC. It specifies CASSFGETNYGYTF.

This chain links TRBV7-9 with TRBJ1-1; no clear D gene. From germline, CDR1 is SEHNR and CDR2 FQNEAQ (reference sequence). The CDR3 extends over 14 amino acids. Trimming removed 1 base at V and 2 bases at J, with 8 bases between. CDR3 loop: CASSLGGTNTEAFF. The DNA of the CDR3 is TGTGCCAGCAGCTTAGGAGGTACAAACACTGAAGCTTTCTTT.

V and J are TRBV7-2 and TRBJ2-7; 7 bases agree with TRBD2. In germline, CDR1 is SGHTA, CDR2 FQGNSA. The CDR3 totals 14 residues. Germline trimming cut 5 bases from V and 3 bases from J; bases unmatched to any gene: 7. The CDR3 region has the DNA TGTGCCAGCAGCCTTGGGGTAGCGGGCTACGAGCAGTACTTC. Translated: CASSLGVAGYEQYF.

The chain carries TRBV30 and TRBJ1-5, with 7 bases matching TRBD1. Germline V gives CDR1 GTSNPN, CDR2 SVGIG (reference sequence). Trimming at V came to 5 bases and at J to 2 bases, leaving 6 bases not matched to a gene. This CDR3 has 14 residues. The CDR3 region has the DNA TGTGCCTGGGGGACAGCGGGCGGCAATCAGCCCCAGCATTTT. Protein: CAWGTAGGNQPQHF.

The chain couples TRBV27 to TRBJ2-7; D may be TRBD1 (5 bases). CDR3 length: 14 residues. Germline assignment: CDR1 MNHEY and CDR2 SMNVEV (reference sequence). The V and J ends lost 3 bases and 6 bases respectively, with 15 bases between them. DNA of the CDR3: TGTGCCAGCAGTTTTTTACAGGCTAGGGGCGAGCAGTACTTC. Translation: CASSFLQARGEQYF.

This clone appeared once. The chain combines TRBV4-1 with TRBJ2-7, with TRBD2 identical over 8 bases. Germline CDR1 is MGHRA and CDR2 is YSYEKL. V was clipped by 5 bases and J by 1 base; unmatched bases: 7. The CDR3 extends over 15 amino acids. The CDR3 coding sequence is TGCGCCAGCAGCTGGACCCGGGGGGGGTCCTACGAGCAGTACTTC. Protein product: CASSWTRGGSYEQYF.

This chain connects TRBV7-2 to TRBJ2-7; 13 nucleotides match TRBD2. Looked up from germline, CDR1 is SGHTA and CDR2 is FQGNSA. Trimming removed 1 base from V and 7 bases from J; junction bases left unmatched: 4. This CDR3 region has 15 residues. The CDR3 loop is CASSLEPGLAGEQYF. The CDR3 DNA reads as TGTGCCAGCAGCTTAGAACCGGGACTAGCGGGAGAGCAGTACTTC.

The rearrangement uses TRBV5-4 and TRBJ1-2; D is possibly TRBD1 (5 bases). V was shortened by 3 bases and J by 4 bases, with 7 bases between the two germline ends. This CDR3 has 12 residues. The V gene's germline CDR1 is SGHNT and CDR2 YYREEE (reference sequence). The CDR3 DNA reads TGTGCCAGCAGCTCCAGGGTCTATGGCTACACCTTC. Its translation: CASSSRVYGYTF. Full variable domain (missing parts from reference TRBV5-4 and TRBJ1-2): ETGVTQSPTHLIKTRGQQVTLRCSSQSGHNTVSWYQQALGQGPQFIFQYYREEENGRGNFPPRFSGLQFPNYSSELNVNALELDDSALYLCASSSRVYGYTFGSGTRLTVV.

This chain uses TRBV28 with TRBJ2-1; D gene unclear. V was trimmed by 4 bases and J by 0 bases, leaving 16 bases between them. This CDR3 has 17 residues. CDR1 and CDR2 from the germline V gene are MDHEN and SYDVKM. CDR3 protein: CASSSAWSVGSYNEQFF. The CDR3 nucleotides are TGTGCCAGCAGTTCAGCGTGGAGTGTTGGCTCCTACAATGAGCAGTTCTTC.

On this clone: At one of its ends the junction is not consistent with the germline gene, which may arise from a read error. This chain links TRBV7-7 with TRBJ2-3; D gene unclear. Germline CDR1 and CDR2: SSHAT and FNYEAQ (reference sequence). This CDR3 region has 15 residues. The CDR3 coding sequence is TGTGCTAGCAGCCCCCCTCCTGCGACGGGAGATACGCAGTATTTT. As protein: CASSPPPATGDTQYF.

CDR3 bases: TGTGCCAGCAGTTACGGACACTTAAACACTGAAGCTTTCTTT. Its protein is CASSYGHLNTEAFF. The chain carries TRBV6-5 and TRBJ1-1; the D gene is possibly TRBD1 (5 bases). V dropped 2 bases and J dropped 2 bases, with 9 bases sitting between them. The CDR3 has 14 residues. Germline-derived CDR1 and CDR2 are MNHEY and SVGAGI.

The chain recombines TRBV6-1 with TRBJ1-2, with 9 bases lining up with TRBD1. The CDR3 is made up of 13 amino acids. CDR1 MNHNS and CDR2 SASEGT come from the germline V gene. V shed 7 bases and J 4 bases; nucleotides not matched to a gene: 4. The CDR3 nucleotides are TGTGCCAGCACCCTGACAGGGGGCTATGGCTACACCTTC. It encodes CASTLTGGYGYTF.